This TCR beta chain comes out of a study of T-cell memory formation after mild COVID-19. Study findings and constraints: Largely, contracting CD4+ clones fell within CM and EM, and contracting CD8+ clones within EMRA. Second-wave clones that peaked on day 37 lacked confirmed SARS-CoV-2 specificity. Later expanders leaned CD4+, whereas day 15 to 85 contracting clones were balanced CD4/CD8.

This clonotype was found many times. Its target is not known. Trimming cost V 3 bases and J 4 bases, with 15 bases left between them. The CDR3 is 15 residues long. Germline V gene lookup returns CDR1 DFQATT and CDR2 SNEGSKA (reference sequence). TCR alpha and TCR beta cDNA libraries carrying sample barcodes and UMIs were produced by 5'RACE using constant-segment primers. TCRdb re-called the 5' RACE reads with MiXCR, one entry per CDR3 protein. The sample lists 25,000 to 35,000 distinct CDR3 sequences; more than 10% were seen once. The V and J genes are TRBV20-1 and TRBJ2-2; D is unresolved. The sample taken for sequencing was PBMCs or a T cell subset sorted from them (not recorded which). The sequence was collected from an adult woman who had mild COVID-19 (a few samples of this study predate the infection). Cell type and time point are not known. CDR3 nucleotide sequence: TGCAGTGCTAGGGGATTAGGGCTAAGCACCGGGGAGCTGTTTTTT. Translating it yields CSARGLGLSTGELFF.